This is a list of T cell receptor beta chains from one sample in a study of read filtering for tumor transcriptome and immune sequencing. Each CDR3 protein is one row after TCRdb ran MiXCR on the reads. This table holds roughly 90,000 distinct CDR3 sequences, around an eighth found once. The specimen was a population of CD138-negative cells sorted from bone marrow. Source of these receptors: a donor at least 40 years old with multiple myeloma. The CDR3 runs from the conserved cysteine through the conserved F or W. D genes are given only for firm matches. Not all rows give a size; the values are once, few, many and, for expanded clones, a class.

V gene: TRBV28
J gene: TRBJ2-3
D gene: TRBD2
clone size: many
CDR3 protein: CASSRRTSGRRGTDTQYF
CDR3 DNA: TGTGCCAGCAGTCGACGGACTAGCGGGAGAAGGGGCACAGATACGCAGTATTTT

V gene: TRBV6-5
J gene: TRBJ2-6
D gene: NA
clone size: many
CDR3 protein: CASRSGSSGANVLTF
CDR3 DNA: TGTGCCAGCAGATCAGGGAGCTCTGGGGCCAACGTCCTGACTTTC

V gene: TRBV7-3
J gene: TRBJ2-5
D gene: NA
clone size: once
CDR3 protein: CASSLDAGIQETQYF
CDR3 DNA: TGTGCCAGCAGCTTAGATGCAGGGATCCAAGAGACCCAGTACTTC

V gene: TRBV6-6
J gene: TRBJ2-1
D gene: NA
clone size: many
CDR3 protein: CASSYGTSYNEQFF
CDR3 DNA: TGTGCCAGCAGTTACGGGACTTCCTACAATGAGCAGTTCTTC

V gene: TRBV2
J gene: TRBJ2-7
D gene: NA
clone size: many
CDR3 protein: CASSVAVPYEQYF
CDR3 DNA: TGTGCCAGCAGTGTAGCAGTTCCCTACGAGCAGTACTTC

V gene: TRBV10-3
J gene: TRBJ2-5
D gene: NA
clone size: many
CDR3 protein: CAISAGQPNQETQYF
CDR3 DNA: TGTGCCATCAGCGCGGGACAGCCGAACCAAGAGACCCAGTACTTC

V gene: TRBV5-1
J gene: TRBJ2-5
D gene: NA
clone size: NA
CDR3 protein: CTSSLGDHSETQYF
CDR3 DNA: TGCACCAGCAGCTTGGGGGATCATTCTGAGACCCAGTACTTC

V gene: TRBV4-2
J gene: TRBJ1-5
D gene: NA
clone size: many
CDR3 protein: CASSQESLWASNQPQHF
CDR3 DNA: TGTGCCAGCAGCCAAGAAAGTTTGTGGGCCAGCAATCAGCCCCAGCATTTT

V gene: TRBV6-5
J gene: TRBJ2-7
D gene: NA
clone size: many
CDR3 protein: CASSYSKRGRHEQYF
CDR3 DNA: TGTGCCAGCAGTTACTCGAAAAGAGGGAGACACGAGCAGTACTTC

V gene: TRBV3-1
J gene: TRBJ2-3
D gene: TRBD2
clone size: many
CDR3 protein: CASRGTTRTDTQYF
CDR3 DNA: TGTGCCAGCCGCGGGACTACCCGCACAGATACGCAGTATTTT

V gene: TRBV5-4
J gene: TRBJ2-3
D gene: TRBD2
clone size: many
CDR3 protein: CASSLVAGGYTDTQYF
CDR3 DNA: TGTGCCAGCAGCTTGGTAGCGGGAGGGTACACAGATACGCAGTATTTT

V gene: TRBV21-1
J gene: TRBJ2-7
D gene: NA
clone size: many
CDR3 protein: CASSKVAGGPPLYEQYF
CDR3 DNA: TGTGCCAGCAGCAAGGTAGCGGGAGGACCTCCCCTCTACGAGCAGTACTTC

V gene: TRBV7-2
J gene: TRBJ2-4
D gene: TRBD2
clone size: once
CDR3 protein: CASGFRVAGRGAKNIQYF
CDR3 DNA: TGTGCCAGCGGCTTCAGGGTGGCGGGGCGGGGGGCCAAAAACATTCAGTACTTC

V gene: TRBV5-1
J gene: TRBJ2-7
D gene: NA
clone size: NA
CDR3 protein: CASSLGQYGATTREQYF
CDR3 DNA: TGCGCCAGCAGCTTGGGGCAGTACGGCGCCACTACTCGGGAGCAGTACTTC

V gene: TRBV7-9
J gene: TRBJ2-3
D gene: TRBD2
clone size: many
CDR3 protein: CASSVGLADTQYF
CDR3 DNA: TGTGCCAGCAGCGTAGGACTAGCAGATACGCAGTATTTT

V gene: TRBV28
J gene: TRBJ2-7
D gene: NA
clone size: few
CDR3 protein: CAGSSLGTRTVYEQYF
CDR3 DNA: TGTGCCGGCAGTTCCCTGGGAACACGGACAGTCTACGAGCAGTACTTC

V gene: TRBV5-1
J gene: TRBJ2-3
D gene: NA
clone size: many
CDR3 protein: CASSLEGTAPHTDTQYF
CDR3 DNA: TGCGCCAGCAGCTTGGAAGGGACGGCCCCACACACAGATACGCAGTATTTT

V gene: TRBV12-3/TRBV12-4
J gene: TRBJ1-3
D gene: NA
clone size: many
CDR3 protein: CASSLVFGRRSLGNTIYF
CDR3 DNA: TGTGCCAGCAGTTTAGTCTTCGGGAGGAGATCGCTTGGAAACACCATATATTTT

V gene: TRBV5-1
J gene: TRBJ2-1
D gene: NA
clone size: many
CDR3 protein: CASKTGGGMMDEQFF
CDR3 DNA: TGCGCCAGCAAGACCGGAGGGGGGATGATGGATGAGCAGTTCTTC

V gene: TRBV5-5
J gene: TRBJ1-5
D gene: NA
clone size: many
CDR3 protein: CASSGSRDQPQHF
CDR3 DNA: TGTGCCAGCAGCGGAAGCAGGGATCAGCCCCAGCATTTT

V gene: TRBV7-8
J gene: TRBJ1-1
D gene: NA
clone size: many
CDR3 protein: CASTDRRGTEAFF
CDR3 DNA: TGTGCCAGCACAGACAGGAGGGGCACTGAAGCTTTCTTT

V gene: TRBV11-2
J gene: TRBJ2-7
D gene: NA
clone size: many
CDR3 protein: CASSPRAGYEQYF
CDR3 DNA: TGTGCCAGCAGCCCCCGGGCAGGTTACGAGCAGTACTTC

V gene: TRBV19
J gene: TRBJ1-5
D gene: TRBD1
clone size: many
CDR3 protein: CASTRTDRVYQPQHF
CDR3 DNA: TGTGCCAGTACCAGGACTGACAGGGTGTATCAGCCCCAGCATTTT